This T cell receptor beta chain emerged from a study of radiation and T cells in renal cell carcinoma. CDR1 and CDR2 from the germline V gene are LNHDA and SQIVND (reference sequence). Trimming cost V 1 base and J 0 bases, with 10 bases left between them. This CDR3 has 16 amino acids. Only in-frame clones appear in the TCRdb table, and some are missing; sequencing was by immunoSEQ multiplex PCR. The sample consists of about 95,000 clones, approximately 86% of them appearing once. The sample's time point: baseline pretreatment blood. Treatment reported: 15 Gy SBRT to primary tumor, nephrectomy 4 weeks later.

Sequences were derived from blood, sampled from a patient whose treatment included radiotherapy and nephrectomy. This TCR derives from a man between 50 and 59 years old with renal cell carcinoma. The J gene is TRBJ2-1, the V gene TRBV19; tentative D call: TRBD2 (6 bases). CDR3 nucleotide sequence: TGTGCCAGTAGTATAGGTTGGGGGGTCTCCTACAATGAGCAGTTCTTC. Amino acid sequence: CASSIGWGVSYNEQFF.